A selection of T cell receptor delta chains follows, all from one sample in a study of delta chains in infants with herpesvirus infections. TCRdb re-called the RT-PCR reads using CATT. The sample has 2,500 to 4,000 delta-chain clones; about 31% are singletons. Specimen: peripheral blood, collected at time point 3 of longitudinal follow-up. These receptors all stem from a human donor who was a Ugandan infant, either HIV-exposed or HIV-unexposed (not recorded which). CDR3s include the opening cysteine and the closing phenylalanine or tryptophan. The order of the fields is clone size, J gene, V gene, D gene, CDR3 DNA, CDR3 protein. D genes are given only for firm matches. A row's size may be missing; if present it is once, few, many or a size class.

medium-sized,TRDJ1,TRDV1,TRDD3,TGTGCTCTTGGGGAACGCACATCCTACCGTACTGGGGGATACGCAAGGTATAAACTCATCTTT,CALGERTSYRTGGYARYKLIF
-,TRDJ1,TRDV1,TRDD3,TGTGCTCTTGGGGTCCTTCCTTCTGGGGGATACAAAAATCTTCCTCATACCGATAAACTCATCTTT,CALGVLPSGGYKNLPHTDKLIF
-,TRDJ1,TRDV1,-,TGTGCTCTTGGGGATTCGTACCTTATGGAGTACACCGATAAACTCATCTTT,CALGDSYLMEYTDKLIF
medium-sized,TRDJ1,TRDV1,TRDD3,TGTGCTCTTGGGGAAGTGTTAGCGGGGATACCCACCGATAAACTCATCTTT,CALGEVLAGIPTDKLIF
few,TRDJ1,TRDV1,TRDD3,TGTGCTCTTGGGGAAAACTTTACCCTACGCTCAAGTACTGGGGGATACGCGAAGGATAAACTCATCTTT,CALGENFTLRSSTGGYAKDKLIF
few,TRDJ3,TRDV1,TRDD3,TGTGCTCTTGGGGAACGAATCCTCGGGTGGGGGAGCTGGGGCTCCTGGGACACCCGACAGATGTTTTTC,CALGERILGWGSWGSWDTRQMFF
-,TRDJ1,TRDV1,-,TGTGCTCTTGGGGAGATCTCTGGGCCCCCGGCGTACACCGATAAACTCATCTTT,CALGEISGPPAYTDKLIF
-,TRDJ1,TRDV1,TRDD3,TGTGCTCTTGGGGAACAGCTTGCGTACTGGGGGACGGGGGGTTACACCGATAAACTCATCTTT,CALGEQLAYWGTGGYTDKLIF
-,TRDJ3,TRDV2,TRDD3,TGTGCCTGTGACGTACTGGGGGATACAACCTGGGACACCCGACAGATGTTTTTC,CACDVLGDTTWDTRQMFF
medium-sized,TRDJ1,TRDV1,-,TGTGCTCTTGGGGTGTACCGATACACCGATAAACTCATCTTT,CALGVYRYTDKLIF
-,TRDJ1,TRDV1,-,TGTGCTCTTGGGGAACTAGGACTACTGGGAGATAAATGGGCCGATAAACTCATCTTT,CALGELGLLGDKWADKLIF
-,TRDJ2,TRDV1,-,TGTGCTCTTGGGGCCCTTTACTTGGACTCTGCTTTGACAGCACAACTCTTCTTT,CALGALYLDSALTAQLFF
large,TRDJ1,TRDV3,TRDD3,TGTGCCTTTAGTGGGTTTCGGGTCTTCTGGGGGATTCCCGATAAACTCATCTTT,CAFSGFRVFWGIPDKLIF
once,TRDJ2,TRDV2,TRDD3,TGTGCCTGTGACACCGTGGGGGATAAGAGGACAGCACAACTCTTCTTT,CACDTVGDKRTAQLFF
-,TRDJ1,TRDV1,-,TGTGCTCTTGGGGAAGTAACAGTACTGAAGGGAACCGATAAACTCATCTTT,CALGEVTVLKGTDKLIF
-,TRDJ1,TRDV1,-,TGTGCTCTTGGGGAACTAGTCATTCTCCCCGCCCGGGGGTACACCGATAAACTCATCTTT,CALGELVILPARGYTDKLIF
-,TRDJ1,TRDV1,TRDD2,TGTGCTCTTGGGGCGCCTTCCTACGAGTACTGGGTTTACACCGATAAACTCATCTTT,CALGAPSYEYWVYTDKLIF